A single sample gave rise to the 14 T cell receptor beta chains below, sequenced in a study of PD-1 blockade in classical Hodgkin lymphoma. Here immunoSEQ multiplex PCR was the method, and the copy in TCRdb shows in-frame clones only, minus some. The repertoire includes roughly 140,000 clones, about 78% of them detected once, and about 9.3% sits in the top ten. Autologous stem cell transplantation was followed by relapse in every patient, and brentuximab vedotin exposure varied. The sample in question was peripheral blood mononuclear cells (PBMCs), obtained before the second cycle of nivolumab. These receptors were collected from a human donor with classical Hodgkin lymphoma.

On this clone: The junction departs from germline at one end; a sequencing error may be responsible. The V and J genes are TRBV10-3 and TRBJ2-3; TRBD2 might be the D (5 bases). There are 16 residues in the CDR3. In germline, CDR1 is ENHRY, CDR2 SYGVKD. The CDR3 DNA reads TGTGCCAGCAGTTATCGCCCTAGCCCCGGCACAGATACGCAGTATTTT. As protein: CASSYRPSPGTDTQYF.

This clone turned up a few times. V gene TRBV11-2 combines with J gene TRBJ2-7; TRBD2 might be the D (5 bases). Germline V lookup: CDR1 SGHAT, CDR2 FQNNGV. The CDR3 is 12 residues long. With 3 bases removed from V and 4 bases from J, the gap between germline ends came to 7 bases. CDR3 coding DNA: TGTGCCAGCAGCTTCGGGATATACGAGCAGTACTTC. It codes for CASSFGIYEQYF. The full variable domain, its missing parts supplied by reference TRBV11-2 and TRBJ2-7, is EAGVAQSPRYKIIEKRQSVAFWCNPISGHATLYWYQQILGQGPKLLIQFQNNGVVDDSQLPKDRFSAERLKGVDSTLKIQPAKLEDSAVYLCASSFGIYEQYFGPGTRLTVT.

A single count supports this clone. The chain couples TRBV19 to TRBJ1-1; D remains unclear. Per the germline V gene, CDR1 is LNHDA and CDR2 is SQIVND (reference sequence). V lost 0 bases and J 0 bases, leaving 5 bases between the germline ends. The CDR3 loop spans 14 amino acids. CDR3 loop: CASSIDSMNTEAFF. The DNA of the CDR3 is TGTGCCAGTAGTATAGACAGCATGAACACTGAAGCTTTCTTT.

This clone came up a few times. The CDR3 spells CSASDRQQFF. For the CDR3, the DNA is TGCAGTGCTTCAGACAGGCAGCAGTTCTTC. The chain uses TRBV20-1 and TRBJ2-1, with a weak D call TRBD1 (6 bases). Trimming cost V 5 bases and J 11 bases, with 10 bases left between them. CDR3 length: 10 amino acids. Germline V CDR1 and CDR2: DFQATT, SNEGSKA (reference sequence).

The V and J genes are TRBV25-1 and TRBJ2-1; 9 bases line up with TRBD2. The V gene's germline CDR1 is MGHDK and CDR2 SYGVNS. The CDR3 is 16 residues long. V shed 2 bases, J shed 8 bases, and the junction held 10 bases outside the gene matches. CDR3 DNA: TGTGCCAGCAGTGAAAGGCGGGAGGGTATTTTCTATGAGCAGTTCTTC. Protein: CASSERREGIFYEQFF. Full variable domain (outside the CDR3, taken from reference TRBV25-1 and TRBJ2-1): EADIYQTPRYLVIGTGKKITLECSQTMGHDKMYWYQQDPGMELHLIHYSYGVNSTEKGDLSSESTVSRIRTEHFPLTLESARPSHTSQYLCASSERREGIFYEQFFGPGTRLTVL.

This clone appeared once. The chain joins TRBV27 to TRBJ2-3; D uncertain. The V gene's germline CDR1 is MNHEY and CDR2 SMNVEV (reference sequence). V shed 4 bases and J shed 0 bases, with 8 bases lying between them. The CDR3 length is 14 residues. The CDR3 coding sequence is TGTGCCAGCAGTTATACAGCTAGCACAGATACGCAGTATTTT. Protein sequence: CASSYTASTDTQYF.

Worth noting for this clone: A junction end diverges from the germline sequence, so it may reflect a read error. In the same sample, other DNA sequences code for this CDR3. The chain employs TRBV29-1 and TRBJ1-1, with D possibly matching TRBD1 (5 bases). Germline CDR1 and CDR2: SQVTM and ANQGSEA. The CDR3 has 15 amino acids. The CDR3 here is CSVGGVEGSHTEAFF. CDR3 nucleotide sequence: TGCAGCGTTGGGGGCGTTGAGGGTTCCCACACTGAGGCTTTCTTT. Using reference TRBV29-1 and TRBJ1-1 for the parts outside the CDR3, the full variable domain is SAVISQKPSRDICQRGTSLTIQCQVDSQVTMMFWYRQQPGQSLTLIATANQGSEATYESGFVIDKFPISRPNLTFSTLTVSNMSPEDSSIYLCSVGGVEGSHTEAFFGQGTRLTVV.

This rearrangement joins TRBV28 to TRBJ2-3, with 9 bases matching TRBD1. The germline gives CDR1 MDHEN, CDR2 SYDVKM. This CDR3 is built from 16 residues. The trim removed 5 bases at V and 3 bases at J, leaving 9 bases unmatched. DNA for the CDR3: TGTGCCAGCAGTCGACGCGGGACAGGGTGGACAGATACGCAGTATTTT. Its protein product is CASSRRGTGWTDTQYF.

The chain has TRBV9 and TRBJ2-1; the D call may be TRBD1 or TRBD2 (5 bases each). The germline CDR1 and CDR2 sequences are SGDLS and YYNGEE. The CDR3 covers 17 residues. V lost 0 bases to trimming and J lost 0 bases, with 13 bases between them. CDR3 amino acids: CASSVAGLLSSYNEQFF. CDR3 DNA sequence: TGTGCCAGCAGCGTAGCGGGGCTTCTCAGCTCCTACAATGAGCAGTTCTTC.

This chain joins TRBV19 and TRBJ2-5; 9 bases agree with TRBD2. CDR3 length: 13 residues. Trimming took 6 bases from V and 1 from J; bases not matched to a gene: 0. Germline lookup yields CDR1 LNHDA and CDR2 SQIVND (reference sequence). DNA for the CDR3: TGTGCCAGTAGGACTAGCGGCCAAGAGACCCAGTACTTC. Its translation: CASRTSGQETQYF.

This rearrangement joins TRBV7-9 to TRBJ1-1; 8 positions match TRBD1. Trimming took 5 bases from V and 6 from J; bases not matched to a gene: 14. This CDR3 comprises 16 residues. CDR1 SEHNR and CDR2 FQNEAQ come from the germline V gene (reference sequence). The chain's CDR3 is CASSPRGQAVVAEAFF. The CDR3 nucleotides read TGTGCCAGCAGCCCCAGGGGACAGGCGGTCGTCGCTGAAGCTTTCTTT.

This chain joins TRBV19 and TRBJ1-1; D gene uncertain. Trimming shortened V by 6 bases and J by 5 bases, and 7 bases separated the two germline ends. CDR1 and CDR2 from the germline V gene are LNHDA and SQIVND (reference sequence). The CDR3 extends over 11 amino acids. The CDR3 here is CASRFGTEAFF. CDR3 DNA sequence: TGTGCCAGTAGGTTCGGAACTGAAGCTTTCTTT.

The chain joins TRBV4-3 to TRBJ2-7; D is perhaps TRBD2 (6 bases). The V gene's germline CDR1 is LGHNA and CDR2 YSLEER. V was trimmed by 1 base and J by 4 bases, leaving 11 bases between them. The CDR3 is 14 amino acids. The CDR3 sequence is CASSQGRAGYEQYF. The CDR3 nucleotides are TGCGCCAGCAGCCAAGGCAGGGCGGGATACGAGCAGTACTTC.

V is TRBV7-9 and J is TRBJ2-3; no definite D call. This CDR3 is built from 11 residues. Germline CDR1 SEHNR, CDR2 FQNEAQ (reference sequence). V lost 5 bases, J lost 7 bases, and 7 bases lay in between. This CDR3 is CASSPRNTQYF. CDR3 coding DNA: TGTGCCAGCAGCCCAAGGAATACGCAGTATTTT.